This TCR beta chain was identified during a study of T cells in Graves' hyperthyroidism and ophthalmopathy. Study findings and constraints: Model predictions of ophthalmopathy came a median 6.5 months before onset.

This clonotype was seen ten or more times. What it binds is not known. The investigators amplified TCR beta CDR3 regions from RNA transcripts. First-round RT-PCR of the TCR CDR3 relied on the HTBI primer set. Each CDR3 protein gets one entry after TCRdb re-called the multiplex PCR reads with MiXCR. The table includes nearly 600,000 distinct CDR3 sequences, around 13% detected once. The CDR3 totals 13 residues. Germline V CDR1 and CDR2: MNHNS, SASEGT. V lost 8 bases and J 6 bases, leaving 14 bases between the germline ends. This TCR derives from a woman under 40 with Graves' hyperthyroidism that later progressed to Graves' ophthalmopathy. The chain is built from TRBV6-1 and TRBJ2-1; D might be TRBD2 (6 bases). Sequenced input: blood. The CDR3 DNA is TGTGCCAGCGTGAGGGAGGCCCCCAATGAGCAGTTCTTC. Translating it yields CASVREAPNEQFF.